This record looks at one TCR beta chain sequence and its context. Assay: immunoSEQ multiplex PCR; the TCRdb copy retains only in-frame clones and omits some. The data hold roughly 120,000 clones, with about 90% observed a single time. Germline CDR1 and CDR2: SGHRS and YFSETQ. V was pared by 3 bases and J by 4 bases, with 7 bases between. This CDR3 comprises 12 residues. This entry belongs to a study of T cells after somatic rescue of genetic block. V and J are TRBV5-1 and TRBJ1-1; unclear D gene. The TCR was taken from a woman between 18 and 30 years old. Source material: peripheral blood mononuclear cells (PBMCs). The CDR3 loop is CASSSIGTEAFF. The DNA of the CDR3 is TGCGCCAGCAGCTCGATAGGCACTGAAGCTTTCTTT.